The 25 T cell receptor beta chains reported below all come from one sample, sequenced in a study of blood T cell repertoires in COVID-19. The data were produced by immunoSEQ multiplex PCR, yet TCRdb's version contains in-frame clones alone and is incomplete. The repertoire has some 200,000 clones, about four fifths of them found once; the top ten carry roughly 6.6%. Sequencing was carried out using peripheral blood. The receptors here all came from a woman in her 40s with acute or convalescent COVID-19.

The chain has TRBV6-5 and TRBJ2-3, with TRBD2 matching 8 bases. Trimming cost V 6 bases and J 2 bases; bases outside gene matches: 4. CDR1 and CDR2 (germline): MNHEY, SVGAGI. The CDR3 runs 14 residues. CDR3 amino acids: CASRTGGVTDTQYF. The CDR3 nucleotides read TGTGCCAGCAGGACGGGGGGGGTCACAGATACGCAGTATTTT.

The V call is TRBV7-6, the J call TRBJ2-5; tentatively, D is TRBD1 (6 bases). This CDR3 spans 14 amino acids. With 3 bases removed from V and 5 bases from J, the gap between germline ends came to 13 bases. CDR1 and CDR2 (germline): SGHVS, FNYEAQ. The chain's CDR3 is CASSFQGWGETQYF. CDR3 sequence (DNA): TGTGCCAGCAGCTTTCAGGGGTGGGGGGAGACCCAGTACTTC. Combining the CDR3 with reference TRBV7-6 and TRBJ2-5 gives the whole variable domain GAGVSQSPRYKVTKRGQDVALRCDPISGHVSLYWYRQALGQGPEFLTYFNYEAQQDKSGLPNDRFSAERPEGSISTLTIQRTEQRDSAMYRCASSFQGWGETQYFGPGTRLLVL.

In DNA, the CDR3 is TGTGCCTGGACTCAGGGGACCGCGAACTCACCCCTCCACTTT. This translates into CAWTQGTANSPLHF. The chain uses TRBV30 and TRBJ1-6; a possible D gene is TRBD1 (6 bases). The V gene lost 4 bases and the J gene lost 10 bases, with 17 bases spanning the gap. The CDR3 is 14 residues long. The germline V gene has CDR1 GTSNPN and CDR2 SVGIG (reference sequence).

The chain recombines TRBV5-1 with TRBJ2-2, with TRBD2 matching 14 bases. CDR3 length: 18 amino acids. Germline V gene data show CDR1 as SGHRS and CDR2 as YFSETQ. Trimming cost V 3 bases and J 6 bases; bases outside gene matches: 10. The CDR3 DNA is TGCGCCAGCAGCTGGATACCGGGACTAGCGGGAGAGGCCGGGGAGCTGTTTTTT. It is translated as CASSWIPGLAGEAGELFF.

The V and J genes are TRBV6-5 and TRBJ1-5; 8 bases agree with TRBD1. The CDR3 runs 14 residues. Germline V gene lookup returns CDR1 MNHEY and CDR2 SVGAGI. V trimming: 6 bases; J trimming: 6 bases; junction bases outside the gene matches: 7. The CDR3 DNA reads TGTGCCAGCAGCCCCTCAGGGGGCCTTCAGCCCCAGCATTTT. As protein: CASSPSGGLQPQHF.

CDR3 bases: TGCAGCGTTCAGTCCGGGACAGTGCAAACTTTTATCACAGATACGCAGTATTTT. This sequence encodes CSVQSGTVQTFITDTQYF. This chain joins TRBV29-1 and TRBJ2-3; 7 positions match TRBD1. Germline assignment: CDR1 SQVTM and CDR2 ANQGSEA. The CDR3 totals 18 residues. Trimming at V came to 5 bases and at J to 2 bases, leaving 19 bases not matched to a gene.

V usage is TRBV5-1 and J usage is TRBJ1-1, with D unclear. The CDR3 consists of 15 residues. Germline CDR1 SGHRS, CDR2 YFSETQ. V lost 0 bases and J lost 6, with 15 bases in between. The chain's CDR3 is CASSLAGRGGAEAFF. For the CDR3, the DNA is TGCGCCAGCAGCTTGGCCGGGCGTGGAGGAGCTGAAGCTTTCTTT.

The chain uses TRBV7-3 and TRBJ1-1; 11 bases match TRBD1. The germline gives CDR1 SGHTA, CDR2 FQGTGA. The CDR3 sequence is 14 residues long. V shed 1 base, J shed 9 bases, and the junction held 4 bases outside the gene matches. The CDR3 loop reads CASSLRTGGGKAFF. DNA of the CDR3: TGTGCCAGCAGCTTAAGGACAGGGGGCGGTAAAGCTTTCTTT.

The rearrangement uses TRBV7-9 and TRBJ2-2; 7 nucleotides line up with TRBD2. The V gene end was trimmed by 2 bases and the J gene end by 7 bases; junction bases not matched to a gene: 7. This CDR3 comprises 15 residues. Germline CDR1 is SEHNR and CDR2 is FQNEAQ (reference sequence). CDR3 protein: CASSLSAGASGELFF. In DNA, the CDR3 is TGTGCCAGCAGCTTATCGGCGGGAGCGAGCGGGGAGCTGTTTTTT. The full variable domain, its missing parts supplied by reference TRBV7-9 and TRBJ2-2, is DTGVSQNPRHKITKRGQNVTFRCDPISEHNRLYWYRQTLGQGPEFLTYFQNEAQLEKSRLLSDRFSAERPKGSFSTLEIQRTEQGDSAMYLCASSLSAGASGELFFGEGSRLTVL.

This chain joins TRBV7-8 and TRBJ1-5; the D gene is possibly TRBD1 (6 bases). This CDR3 has 17 residues. Germline V gene lookup returns CDR1 SGHVS and CDR2 FQNEAQ. V shed 6 bases and J shed 2 bases, with 20 bases lying between them. CDR3 sequence reads: CASSRTPGAMGNQPQHF. The CDR3 region has the DNA TGTGCCAGCAGTAGGACTCCAGGGGCTATGGGCAATCAGCCCCAGCATTTT.

The chain combines TRBV6-5 with TRBJ2-5; possible D gene TRBD2, 6 bases. Trimming took off 7 bases at V and 0 bases at J, with 15 bases between the two ends. The CDR3 spans 15 residues. CDR1 and CDR2 (germline): MNHEY, SVGAGI. The CDR3: CASMGAGWYQETQYF. In DNA, the CDR3 is TGTGCCAGCATGGGAGCGGGTTGGTACCAAGAGACCCAGTACTTC.

The chain couples TRBV9 to TRBJ1-3; D is uncertain. This CDR3 comprises 15 residues. V was shortened by 0 bases and J by 0 bases, with 7 bases between the two germline ends. Per germline, CDR1 SGDLS and CDR2 YYNGEE. Here the CDR3 reads CASSVGRSSGNTIYF. The CDR3 region has the DNA TGTGCCAGCAGCGTAGGCCGGAGCTCTGGAAACACCATATATTTT.

This sequence joins TRBV6-5 and TRBJ2-3; weak D call: TRBD2 (5 bases). Germline V gives CDR1 MNHEY, CDR2 SVGAGI. Trimming removed 6 bases at V and 5 bases at J, with 12 bases between. This CDR3 contains 13 residues. The DNA for the CDR3 is TGTGCCAGCAGCGGGAACCGGGAAGATACGCAGTATTTT. Protein product: CASSGNREDTQYF.

J is TRBJ1-6 and V is TRBV5-1; D is ambiguous. Germline V gene sequence: CDR1 SGHRS, CDR2 YFSETQ. Trimming shortened V by 2 bases and J by 8 bases, and 5 bases separated the two germline ends. CDR3 length: 12 amino acids. The chain's CDR3 is CASSLSDSPLHF. The DNA of the CDR3 is TGCGCCAGCAGCTTATCGGATTCACCCCTCCACTTT.

The chain uses TRBV7-2 and TRBJ1-1; D not certain. This CDR3 is 16 amino acids long. V lost 5 bases to trimming and J lost 3 bases, with 19 bases between them. Germline assignment: CDR1 SGHTA and CDR2 FQGNSA. The CDR3 region has the DNA TGTGCCAGCAGCCACCCCCGCCCTCGGGAAGACACTGAAGCTTTCTTT. This gives the protein CASSHPRPREDTEAFF.

This rearrangement joins TRBV6-5 to TRBJ1-5; D remains ambiguous. Looked up from germline, CDR1 is MNHEY and CDR2 is SVGAGI. Trimming pared 2 bases from V and 5 bases from J, leaving 7 bases between. This CDR3 is built from 13 residues. The CDR3 DNA reads TGTGCCAGCAGTTACCGCGAGGATCAGCCCCAGCATTTT. Its translation: CASSYREDQPQHF.

The gene calls are TRBV28 and TRBJ1-1; D uncertain. CDR3 size: 12 residues. Germline CDR1 MDHEN, CDR2 SYDVKM. V was trimmed by 7 bases and J by 5 bases, leaving 11 bases between them. CDR3 protein: CASNRVLTEAFF. The CDR3 coding sequence is TGTGCCAGCAACCGAGTTTTGACTGAAGCTTTCTTT.

The chain links TRBV19 to TRBJ2-2, with 9 positions matching TRBD1. This CDR3 is built from 15 residues. In germline, CDR1 is LNHDA, CDR2 SQIVND (reference sequence). J was trimmed by 6 bases and V by 8 bases; bases with no gene match: 10. CDR3: CASRRGTGKAGELFF. The CDR3 DNA reads as TGTGCCAGTCGCCGAGGGACAGGGAAAGCCGGGGAGCTGTTTTTT.

The chain recombines TRBV5-1 with TRBJ1-5; no clear D gene. In germline, CDR1 is SGHRS, CDR2 YFSETQ. The CDR3 is 19 residues long. V was trimmed by 0 bases and J by 2 bases, leaving 21 bases between them. CDR3 coding DNA: TGCGCCAGCAGCTTGGCCAGTTCGCAGACGACTGAACGCAATCAGCCCCAGCATTTT. It codes for CASSLASSQTTERNQPQHF.

This chain links TRBV6-1 with TRBJ1-4; D gene unclear. CDR1 and CDR2 (germline): MNHNS, SASEGT. This CDR3 is built from 15 residues. The V gene lost 2 bases and the J gene lost 6 bases, with 13 bases spanning the gap. The CDR3 DNA reads TGTGCCAGCAGTGAAACATCATGGCAGTATGAAAAACTGTTTTTT. Translating it yields CASSETSWQYEKLFF.

The rearrangement links TRBV2 to TRBJ2-1, with 7 positions matching TRBD1. Germline CDR1 is SNHLY and CDR2 is FYNNEI. V lost 2 bases to trimming and J lost 9 bases; unmatched junction nucleotides: 19. The CDR3 runs to 18 residues. CDR3 nucleotide sequence: TGTGCCAGCAGTGAAACTAGACAGGGCAATTTTAAAAGGGGTGAGCAGTTCTTC. This codes for CASSETRQGNFKRGEQFF.

The chain has TRBV3-1 (or the pseudogene TRBV3-2) and TRBJ1-2; D remains ambiguous. There are 14 residues in the CDR3. In germline, CDR1 is LGHDT, CDR2 YNNKEL (reference sequence). V was shortened by 4 bases and J by 1 base, with 10 bases between the two germline ends. The CDR3 protein is CASSRGVLNYGYTF. For the CDR3, the DNA is TGTGCCAGCAGCCGCGGGGTTCTTAACTATGGCTACACCTTC.

This clone appeared a few times. The rearrangement links TRBV4-2 to TRBJ1-4, with 7 positions matching TRBD1. With V trimmed by 4 bases and J by 7 bases, 6 bases remained unmatched. Germline V gene sequence: CDR1 LGHNA, CDR2 YNFKEQ. This CDR3 is built from 14 residues. The CDR3 loop reads CASSPGTEVEKLFF. Here the CDR3 DNA reads TGTGCCAGCAGCCCCGGGACAGAAGTTGAAAAACTGTTTTTT.

The CDR3 protein is CASSAGGGAETHEQFF. The CDR3 region has the DNA TGTGCCAGCAGCGCCGGCGGGGGGGCCGAGACTCACGAGCAGTTCTTC. The chain carries TRBV7-6 and TRBJ2-1; 9 bases are a match to TRBD2. The CDR3 runs 16 residues. Germline V gene lookup returns CDR1 SGHVS and CDR2 FNYEAQ. V trimming: 5 bases; J trimming: 10 bases; junction bases outside the gene matches: 15.

This clone has a handful of counts. The chain employs TRBV5-4 and TRBJ2-3; 11 bases fit TRBD2. Germline values: CDR1 SGHNT, CDR2 YYREEE (reference sequence). V lost 2 bases, J lost 6 bases, and 5 bases stayed unmatched. The CDR3 loop spans 15 amino acids. Here the CDR3 reads CASSFSGRAGDTQYF. For the CDR3, the DNA is TGTGCCAGCAGCTTTAGCGGGAGGGCTGGGGATACGCAGTATTTT.